This TCR beta chain comes out of a study of T cells after yellow fever vaccination. Study-wide background: Preparing low-cell-number fractions relied on SMART-Seq v4 Ultra Low Input. Study findings and constraints: FACS-sorted repertoires might harbor abundant contaminating clonotypes from the bulk population. Of the clonotypes, a small share occurred in both CD4 and CD8 compartments.

Template switching by 5'RACE produced TCR cDNA, adding a universal primer site and UMIs. TCRdb re-derived calls from the 5' RACE reads in MiXCR, one entry per CDR3 protein. The sample holds around 310,000 distinct CDR3 sequences, over 3.5% seen once. In this sample, this clonotype turned up many times. What it binds is not known. V lost 6 bases and J 6 bases, leaving 18 bases between the germline ends. This CDR3 is built from 14 residues. The V gene's germline CDR1 is SEHNR and CDR2 FQNEAQ (reference sequence). V usage is TRBV7-9 and J usage is TRBJ2-7, with D perhaps TRBD2 (7 bases). This TCR derives from a man in his late teens or twenties who received the YFV17D yellow fever vaccine. The sequences come from PBMCs, collected 15 days after the yellow fever booster vaccination. CDR3 in amino acids: CASSVPGGRGEQYF. CDR3 bases: TGTGCCAGCAGTGTACCGGGGGGCCGGGGCGAGCAGTACTTC.